This T cell receptor beta chain was profiled in a study of shared clonotypes between healthy human individuals. Positively selected for CCR7, the CD45RO-negative cells used as naive CD8 cells excluded terminally differentiated effector memory CD45RA+ cells. Repertoires were generated with immunoSEQ multiplex PCR, while TCRdb's copy carries only in-frame clones and drops some. The sample includes about 2.1 million clones, around 95% seen only once; the top ten take approximately 1.6%. This TCR derives from a man aged 18 to 30 in good health. Some clones in this sample may be carry-over from other donors' samples. Sequenced material: naive CD8+ T cells from PBMCs.

The CDR3 bases are TGCAGCGCCAGGACAGGGGGCAGCACCGGGGAGCTGTTTTTT. It is translated as CSARTGGSTGELFF. The rearrangement joins TRBV29-1 to TRBJ2-2; 11 positions agree with TRBD1. This CDR3 comprises 14 residues. In germline, CDR1 is SQVTM, CDR2 ANQGSEA. V gave up 7 bases and J gave up 4 bases; unmatched junction bases: 5.